This entry is about one T cell receptor beta chain. Its specific antigen is unknown. Per-nucleotide qualities are absent, and no much larger clonotype sits a single base away. V gives up 6 bases and J gives up 2 bases, and the segment between their germline ends measures 20 bases. The germline V gene (reference sequence) supplies CDR1 GTSNPN and CDR2 SVGIG. The CDR3 starts with the cysteine, ends with the phenylalanine, and has 15 residues. Just the 45-base CDR3 DNA is kept, in frame starting at base 1. The data belong to a study of cytomegalovirus exposure and HLA in healthy donors (dated by TCRdb to about 2017). For context, the study as a whole: An earlier analysis of fewer than 750 of the donors reported 276 Gb of sequence data and roughly 120 million unique TCR beta sequences obtained from roughly 170 million T cells. All discovery cohort repertoires had been generated using a single sequencing platform. In addition to the first cohort of hundreds of subjects, a separate validation cohort of 130 or so different subjects was used. A later genetic analysis took genome-wide SNP genotypes for about 65% of the roughly 670 donors and used that subset as a discovery cohort. The genetic ancestry cluster associated with self-reported Caucasian donors included approximately 85% of the 398 genotyped donors. Typing coverage varied by locus: about 629-630 donors for A, B, C, DRB1 and DQB1; more than 500 for DQA1; more than 600 for DPA1; approximately 470 for DPB1. Class I and class II HLA loci were covered by the typing at four-digit resolution. In the later analysis, no new phenotypic data were used to find candidate immune exposures; instead, reliance was placed on TCR beta sequences and their occurrence across donors. The study was designed to test whether signatures of past pathogen exposure could be identified by cataloging public T cell receptors. In a later analysis, previously published TCR beta repertoires from 666 donors were re-analyzed and high-resolution HLA genotyping was added so that TCR occurrence patterns could be studied. The study combined high-throughput TCR immunosequencing, statistical association of individual TCRs with disease status, and machine learning to predict cytomegalovirus infection status. Among approximately 370 genotyped donors of the cohort, an average of approximately 200,000 unique TCR beta nucleotide sequences was sequenced per donor, of which 15% to 20% were non-productive. A few DR-DQ haplotypes were handled as single units for association and clustering because linkage in the cohort was strong. Alongside the repertoire data, information on donor age, sex, ethnicity and CMV serostatus was compiled. The T cell repertoires of around 670 subjects were profiled by immunosequencing and related to cytomegalovirus serostatus. To decide whether each TCR beta V gene segment behaved as functional or pseudogenic, an earlier analysis of approximately 590 of the donors relied on high-throughput TCR beta sequencing. About 300 gigabases of sequencing data and 75 million to 85 million unique TCR sequences made up an early release that covered several hundred HLA-typed donors. Paper-wide results and their limitations: A group of highly shared sequence variants was considered likely to be a technical artifact of the sequencing pipeline. A further reported finding was that TCR beta sequences accurately predicted the HLA-A and HLA-B alleles for most subjects in the first cohort. For the cohort, immune exposure information was limited to CMV serostatus. In vitro tests confirmed that a few of the cytomegalovirus-associated TCR beta chains recognize cytomegalovirus antigens. In this cohort, only TCR beta chains were sequenced, and detectable features were limited by the absence of alpha or paired-chain data. The study listed 150 to 200 TCR beta chains as associated with cytomegalovirus. Because counts were too low, around 18 rarely observed V segments, including chromosome 9 orphons, were left out of the earlier analysis of about 620 of the donors. In a later analysis, TCR association rates were found to vary across HLA loci, with the most associated TCRs seen for DRB1 alleles and the fewest for HLA-C alleles. HLA typing was unavailable for some donors at each locus, so association tests used only the typed subset. It was suggested by the authors that the approach could potentially be generalized to other disease states and immunological phenotypes. Cytomegalovirus status was reported to be diagnosed by the classifier with high specificity and sensitivity in both the original and validation cohorts. In an earlier analysis of 587 of the donors, most TCR beta V segments appeared in productive rearrangements about 87% or about 30% of the time, broadly matching IMGT annotations. Correlated functional status among segregating V segments might be attributable to linkage disequilibrium, but an unknown experimental factor could not be ruled out. Strong co-occurrence of HLA alleles, especially DR and DQ, made assigning TCR associations to individual alleles difficult. The 87-base-pair reads could not distinguish some IMGT-functional V segments, including TRBV6-2 and TRBV6-3, so those segments were excluded. A later analysis found that HLA-associated TCR beta chains were more clonally expanded and had lower generation probabilities than equally common non-associated chains. Most TCR sequences were observed very rarely across donors, whereas some public TCRs were present in many individuals. Compared with the 666-donor mean, donors in an Asian-associated ancestry cluster had fewer N-insertions in productive TCRs, according to a later genetic analysis. Presence/absence analyses assumed roughly uniform sequencing depth across donors, an assumption that may not hold. Several of the top co-occurrence clusters appeared to be linked to parvovirus B19, influenza, CMV and Epstein-Barr virus, according to a later analysis. V-gene and J-gene trimming of TCR beta chains was associated with a missense DCLRE1C variant in a later genetic analysis, and the association was replicated in an independent cohort. A later analysis found that most CMV-associated TCR beta chains appeared HLA-restricted, with HLA associations seemingly driven largely by CMV exposure. In a later analysis, 16,951 TCR beta sequences were associated with specific HLA alleles at a false discovery rate of 0.05.

The cohort comprised under 700 healthy bone marrow donors. At the time of sampling, every cohort member was nominally healthy, though immune exposures that went unrecorded were likely present. The donor tested CMV seronegative and was one of the 352 seronegative cohort members. Each donor provided a peripheral blood sample, and peripheral blood mononuclear cells were used for TCR beta sequencing. Genomic DNA was extracted from the blood cell samples with the Qiagen DNeasy Blood Extraction Kit. The library was obtained by the immunoSEQ multiplex PCR assay. For the multiplex PCR, a mixture combining 60 forward primers for TCR Vbeta segments and 13 reverse primers for TCR Jbeta segments was used. The CDR3 region of rearranged TCR beta genes was amplified from genomic DNA with a multiplex PCR assay. The Illumina HiSeq System was used to sequence the amplified TCR beta libraries as 87-base-pair reads. Per the authors' processing: A later analysis counted tens of millions of unique TCR beta chains across the 666 repertoires, and around 9.9 million of these chains were shared by at least two donors. Raw reads were error-corrected and collapsed into unique sequences with a nearest-neighbor algorithm that merged closely related sequences to remove PCR and sequencing errors. To assign V, D and J gene segments, CDR3 sequences were aligned to IMGT reference sequences. For a sequence to be retained, at least a six-nucleotide match to both a V gene segment and a J gene segment was required. Rearrangements were classified as productive when the CDR3 lacked stop codons and remained in frame with V and J, and all other rearrangements were classified as non-productive. CDR3 was defined by IMGT convention, running from the second conserved V-encoded cysteine to the conserved J-encoded phenylalanine. The earlier analysis of fewer than 700 of the donors excluded sequences that lacked an unambiguous match to a single V gene segment. An earlier analysis of 587 of the donors called V segments functional above 56.7% productive rearrangements and segregating when the between-donor standard deviation exceeded 5%. To diagnose cytomegalovirus status from the catalog of TCR beta chain sequences, a statistical classification framework was built. In a later analysis, TCR nucleotide sequences were compared against IMGT/GENE-DB human TR gene sequences so that V and J genes could be assigned. Using the TCRdist pipeline, a later analysis assigned CDR3 sequences along with most-parsimonious VDJ recombination scenarios. A later analysis defined each TCR beta chain by its CDR3 amino acid sequence plus V-gene family, and excluded reads lacking a unique V-gene family. In a later analysis, 450 to 600 highly shared, low-generation-probability nucleotide sequences were removed to address suspected cross-contamination and a sequencing artifact. For each public chain, a later analysis derived a clonal expansion index from normalized ranks of inferred template counts within each repertoire. Generation probabilities in a later analysis came from a VDJ recombination model fitted to out-of-frame rearrangements, and those results were checked against IGoR. In a later analysis, hypergeometric tests were used to score TCR-TCR, TCR-HLA and TCR-CMV co-occurrence, with a repertoire-size bias correction applied to TCR pairs. To estimate false discovery rates, a later analysis permuted the HLA or CMV assignments 20 times. In a later analysis, co-occurring TCRs were grouped with DBSCAN, and TCRdist sequence similarity was added when clustering was performed within HLA-allele-positive subsets. For co-occurrence clustering, repertoires with fewer than 30,000 or more than 120,000 public chains were excluded, along with a handful of repertoires with anomalous nucleotide sharing. TCRdb carries this immuneACCESS record with in-frame sequences only. Its versions omit some clonotypes, under half of them owing to an unresolved V gene in the studies checked, with the rest unexplained. V and J calls plus clone size are reproduced from that table; the DNA served to infer D and trimming. Here the sample has some 180,000 clones; around 90% occur a single time. Around 1% of the sample lies in the top ten.

The clonotype originates from a boy between 2 and 15 years old in good health and CMV-seronegative. The sequence joins TRBV30 to TRBJ2-7, and perhaps TRBD1 as D gene, on 7 matching bases. The sequencing input was PBMCs. The CDR3 protein is CACERVGDSPYEQYF. The DNA reads as follows: TGTGCCTGCGAGCGGGTCGGGGACAGCCCCTACGAGCAGTACTTC. Reference TRBV30 and TRBJ2-7 proteins supply the regions before and after the CDR3; the full variable domain is: SQTIHQWPATLVQPVGSPLSLECTVEGTSNPNLYWYRQAAGRGLQLLFYSVGIGQISSEVPQNLSASRPQDRQFILSSKKLLLSDSGFYLCACERVGDSPYEQYFGPGTRLTVT.